This TCR beta chain was sequenced during a study of beta chain features in type 1 diabetes. The study, taken as a whole, reports: The similarity of naive, central memory and Treg TCRB repertoires appeared greater among patients than among healthy donors. Patients with type 1 diabetes showed fewer VDJ junction insertions and more deletions.

Germline loops: CDR1 LNHDA, CDR2 SQIVND (reference sequence). This CDR3 has 15 residues. The junction had 5 bases not matched to a gene; V was cut back by 4 bases and J by 1 base. The entirety of the isolated RNA underwent reverse transcription, so expressed TCRB transcripts were sequenced. Generated by immunoSEQ multiplex PCR, the TCRdb table keeps only in-frame clones and is missing some. The table includes more than 150,000 clones, 10% to 15% detected once. As regards this clone: The antigen remains undetermined.

The collection from each donor was one heparinised blood draw averaging around 0.11 L. Once sorted, every population was more than 95% pure. This receptor was identified in a woman under 30 in good health. Material for sequencing was central memory CD4+ T cells from blood. The J gene is TRBJ2-3, the V gene TRBV19; 7 positions match TRBD2. CDR3 DNA sequence: TGTGCCAGTAGTACTGGCGGGAGAGGCACAGATACGCAGTATTTT. It is translated as CASSTGGRGTDTQYF. The full variable domain, rest sourced from reference TRBV19 and TRBJ2-3, is DGGITQSPKYLFRKEGQNVTLSCEQNLNHDAMYWYRQDPGQGLRLIYYSQIVNDFQKGDIAEGYSVSREKKESFPLTVTSAQKNPTAFYLCASSTGGRGTDTQYFGPGTRLTVL.